This T cell receptor beta chain stems from a study of cytotoxic CD8 clonotypes in ibrutinib-treated CLL. Overall study context: The sample average was approximately 260,000 productive templates and 94,082 productive rearrangements.

Study-wide findings and caveats: Baseline levels of clonality went above those of age-matched healthy donors and moved with circulating CD8+ T-cell counts.

Germline lookup yields CDR1 LNHDA and CDR2 SQIVND (reference sequence). The junction had 8 bases not matched to a gene; V was cut back by 5 bases and J by 5 bases. CDR3 length: 15 amino acids. Of note for this clone: As yet, its antigen is unknown.

TCRdb's copy holds only in-frame clones and misses some; the assay was immunoSEQ multiplex PCR. The top ten clones hold roughly 6.7% of a sample with fewer than 400,000 clones, roughly two thirds of them seen once. The V and J genes are TRBV19 and TRBJ2-5; the match to TRBD1 covers 10 bases. The receptor's source is a human donor with chronic lymphocytic leukemia. The sequences come from PBMCs, collected after 36 months of ibrutinib treatment. CDR3 region: CASSPDRGRLETQYF. The CDR3 DNA sequence: TGTGCCAGTAGTCCCGACAGGGGGCGGTTGGAGACCCAGTACTTC.